The 8 T cell receptor beta chains listed next were all sequenced from one sample in a study of blood T cell repertoires in COVID-19. Clones were sequenced by immunoSEQ multiplex PCR, and TCRdb holds only the in-frame ones, with some missing. The sample shows 170,000 or so clones, roughly nine tenths of them seen only once. Sequencing input: peripheral blood. Receptors were obtained from a man aged 18 to 30 who had recovered from COVID-19.

The chain links TRBV7-2 to TRBJ2-7; 13 positions agree with TRBD2. This CDR3 has 16 amino acids. Germline CDR1 reads SGHTA; CDR2 reads FQGNSA. V gave up 1 base and J gave up 5 bases; unmatched junction bases: 5. CDR3 protein: CASSLEPGTSGDEQYF. The CDR3 DNA reads TGTGCCAGCAGCTTAGAACCCGGGACTAGCGGGGACGAGCAGTACTTC.

The chain combines TRBV18 with TRBJ1-5; TRBD1 is a possible D gene (5 bases). This CDR3 region has 14 residues. The germline CDR1 and CDR2 sequences are KGHSH and LQKENI. Trimming cost V 4 bases and J 7 bases, with 14 bases left between them. The CDR3 spells CASSLETVNQPQHF. In DNA form, the CDR3 reads TGTGCCAGCTCACTAGAGACAGTTAACCAGCCCCAGCATTTT. The whole variable domain, filled in from reference TRBV18 and TRBJ1-5, reads NAGVMQNPRHLVRRRGQEARLRCSPMKGHSHVYWYRQLPEEGLKFMVYLQKENIIDESGMPKERFSAEFPKEGPSILRIQQVVRGDSAAYFCASSLETVNQPQHFGDGTRLSIL.

The chain joins TRBV3-1 (or the pseudogene TRBV3-2) to TRBJ2-7; a possible D gene is TRBD2 (5 bases). The CDR3 has 16 residues. V lost 3 bases to trimming and J lost 3 bases, with 18 bases between them. Germline V gene sequence: CDR1 LGHDT, CDR2 YNNKEL (reference sequence). The CDR3 loop is CASSHARTQVFYEQYF. The CDR3 nucleotides are TGTGCCAGCAGCCATGCCAGGACTCAGGTATTCTACGAGCAGTACTTC.

J is TRBJ1-1 and V is TRBV4-1, with no clear D. V was pared by 1 base and J by 4 bases, with 16 bases between. The CDR3 is made up of 16 amino acids. Germline-derived CDR1 and CDR2 are MGHRA and YSYEKL. CDR3 sequence: CASSQGGVERSTEAFF. The CDR3 bases are TGCGCCAGCAGCCAAGGTGGAGTGGAGAGGAGCACTGAAGCTTTCTTT.

This chain links TRBV13 with TRBJ1-2; D is possibly TRBD1 (5 bases). The CDR3 has 15 amino acids. The ends were cut back, 5 bases at V and 0 bases at J, with 13 bases in the middle. Looked up from germline, CDR1 is PRHDT and CDR2 is FYEKMQ (reference sequence). The CDR3 region has the DNA TGTGCCAGCAGCGCCCCGAAGGGGCCTAACTATGGCTACACCTTC. It specifies CASSAPKGPNYGYTF.

The genes are TRBV6-5 and TRBJ2-7, with TRBD2 matching over 14 bases. The CDR3 is 15 residues long. Germline V gene lookup returns CDR1 MNHEY and CDR2 SVGAGI. V dropped 7 bases and J dropped 2; count of bases not matched to a gene: 4. CDR3 sequence (DNA): TGTGCCAGCAAAGGGACTAGCGGGAGCACCTACGAGCAGTACTTC. This gives the protein CASKGTSGSTYEQYF.

The rearrangement uses TRBV9 and TRBJ2-3, with 13 positions matching TRBD2. The J segment lost 2 bases and the V segment lost 4 bases, leaving 7 bases of the junction unmatched. The CDR3 length is 17 residues. Germline CDR1 and CDR2: SGDLS and YYNGEE. CDR3 coding DNA: TGTGCCAGCAGCCCCAAGGGACTAGCGGGGTTCACAGATACGCAGTATTTT. Its translation: CASSPKGLAGFTDTQYF.

This clone was seen only a few times. The chain carries TRBV6-5 and TRBJ1-1; the D is unclear. The length of the CDR3 is 14 residues. V lost 7 bases to trimming and J lost 0 bases, with 12 bases between them. Looked up from germline, CDR1 is MNHEY and CDR2 is SVGAGI. In DNA form, the CDR3 reads TGTGCCAGCAACCACGACGGGGTGAACACTGAAGCTTTCTTT. Translating gives CASNHDGVNTEAFF.